What follows are 7 T cell receptor beta chains derived from one specimen sequenced in a study of OX40 agonist ivuxolimab in advanced cancers. Using immunoSEQ multiplex PCR, the repertoire was profiled, and TCRdb retains in-frame clones only, with some absent. The sample gives fewer than 20,000 clones, about 80% of which show up once; around two fifths is in the top ten. The sample here was CD4+ or CD8+ T cells sorted from blood, taken in a trial of the OX40 agonist ivuxolimab. All receptors come from an adult with an advanced solid tumor such as melanoma, head and neck, liver or kidney cancer.

This clone was seen only a few times. The chain joins TRBV30 to TRBJ1-2; TRBD1 is a possible D gene (6 bases). The CDR3 covers 12 residues. The germline V gene has CDR1 GTSNPN and CDR2 SVGIG (reference sequence). The V end was cut by 2 bases, the J end by 8 bases, with 12 bases between. CDR3 in amino acids: CAWSNRDIGYTF. DNA of the CDR3: TGTGCCTGGAGTAACCGGGACATAGGCTACACCTTC.

The genes are TRBV27 and TRBJ1-2; D unclear. V was trimmed by 2 bases and J by 2 bases, leaving 6 bases between them. This CDR3 region has 13 residues. Germline CDR1 and CDR2: MNHEY and SMNVEV (reference sequence). The CDR3: CASSLRENYGYTF. The CDR3 DNA follows: TGTGCCAGCAGTTTACGAGAGAACTATGGCTACACCTTC.

The rearrangement joins TRBV6-5 to TRBJ1-2, with D possibly matching TRBD1 (5 bases). Per the germline V gene, CDR1 is MNHEY and CDR2 is SVGAGI. The CDR3 is 11 residues long. Trimming shortened V by 8 bases and J by 4 bases, and 8 bases separated the two germline ends. The DNA of the CDR3 is TGTGCCAGCGGGACTGCCTATGGCTACACCTTC. It specifies CASGTAYGYTF.

The V gene is TRBV7-9, the J gene TRBJ2-5, with D possibly being TRBD2 (5 bases). Trimming took 6 bases from V and 5 from J, leaving 13 bases between them. Germline V CDR1 and CDR2: SEHNR, FQNEAQ (reference sequence). The CDR3 has 13 residues. CDR3: CASRRTFLETQYF. CDR3 in DNA: TGTGCCAGCAGACGGACTTTCCTGGAGACCCAGTACTTC. Full variable domain (remainder filled in from reference TRBV7-9 and TRBJ2-5): DTGVSQNPRHKITKRGQNVTFRCDPISEHNRLYWYRQTLGQGPEFLTYFQNEAQLEKSRLLSDRFSAERPKGSFSTLEIQRTEQGDSAMYLCASRRTFLETQYFGPGTRLLVL.

Points on this clone: Because the CDR3's place on the DNA is in doubt, the DNA is left out and the CDR3 is given as listed by TCRdb. The chain combines TRBV27 with TRBJ2-1. The CDR3 is 16 residues long, counting both termini. Germline CDR1 MNHEY, CDR2 SMNVEV (reference sequence). CDR3 sequence reads: CASSLFLSLHLNEQFF.

This clone was detected a few times. V usage is TRBV20-1 and J usage is TRBJ1-1, with D tentatively TRBD1 (6 bases). Between the trimmed V and J ends, which lost 6 bases and 4 bases, there was a span of 9 bases. CDR3 length: 11 residues. Germline V gene sequence: CDR1 DFQATT, CDR2 SNEGSKA (reference sequence). The CDR3 DNA follows: TGCAGTGCGGGAGGGGGCACTGAAGCTTTCTTT. Translation: CSAGGGTEAFF.

As concerns this clone: At one end, the junction sequence differs from germline, possibly due to a read error. The J gene is TRBJ1-4, the V gene TRBV6-6; tentative D call: TRBD1 (5 bases). This CDR3 contains 13 residues. Germline lookup yields CDR1 MNHNY and CDR2 SVGAGI (reference sequence). This chain's CDR3 is CATSGSGYEKLFF. The CDR3 nucleotides read TGTGCCACCAGTGGTTCAGGGTATGAAAAACTGTTTTTT.